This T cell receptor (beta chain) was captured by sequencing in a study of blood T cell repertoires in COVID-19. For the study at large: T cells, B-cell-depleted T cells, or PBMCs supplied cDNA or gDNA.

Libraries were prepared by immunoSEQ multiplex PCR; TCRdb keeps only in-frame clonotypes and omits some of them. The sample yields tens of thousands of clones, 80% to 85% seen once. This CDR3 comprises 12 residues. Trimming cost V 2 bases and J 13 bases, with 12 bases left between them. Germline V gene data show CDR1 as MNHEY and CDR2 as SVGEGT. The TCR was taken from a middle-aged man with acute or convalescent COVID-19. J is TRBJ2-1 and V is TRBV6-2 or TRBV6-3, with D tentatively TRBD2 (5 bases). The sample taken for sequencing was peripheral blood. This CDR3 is CASSYRGPNQFF. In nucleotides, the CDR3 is TGTGCCAGCAGTTACAGAGGGCCAAACCAGTTCTTC.